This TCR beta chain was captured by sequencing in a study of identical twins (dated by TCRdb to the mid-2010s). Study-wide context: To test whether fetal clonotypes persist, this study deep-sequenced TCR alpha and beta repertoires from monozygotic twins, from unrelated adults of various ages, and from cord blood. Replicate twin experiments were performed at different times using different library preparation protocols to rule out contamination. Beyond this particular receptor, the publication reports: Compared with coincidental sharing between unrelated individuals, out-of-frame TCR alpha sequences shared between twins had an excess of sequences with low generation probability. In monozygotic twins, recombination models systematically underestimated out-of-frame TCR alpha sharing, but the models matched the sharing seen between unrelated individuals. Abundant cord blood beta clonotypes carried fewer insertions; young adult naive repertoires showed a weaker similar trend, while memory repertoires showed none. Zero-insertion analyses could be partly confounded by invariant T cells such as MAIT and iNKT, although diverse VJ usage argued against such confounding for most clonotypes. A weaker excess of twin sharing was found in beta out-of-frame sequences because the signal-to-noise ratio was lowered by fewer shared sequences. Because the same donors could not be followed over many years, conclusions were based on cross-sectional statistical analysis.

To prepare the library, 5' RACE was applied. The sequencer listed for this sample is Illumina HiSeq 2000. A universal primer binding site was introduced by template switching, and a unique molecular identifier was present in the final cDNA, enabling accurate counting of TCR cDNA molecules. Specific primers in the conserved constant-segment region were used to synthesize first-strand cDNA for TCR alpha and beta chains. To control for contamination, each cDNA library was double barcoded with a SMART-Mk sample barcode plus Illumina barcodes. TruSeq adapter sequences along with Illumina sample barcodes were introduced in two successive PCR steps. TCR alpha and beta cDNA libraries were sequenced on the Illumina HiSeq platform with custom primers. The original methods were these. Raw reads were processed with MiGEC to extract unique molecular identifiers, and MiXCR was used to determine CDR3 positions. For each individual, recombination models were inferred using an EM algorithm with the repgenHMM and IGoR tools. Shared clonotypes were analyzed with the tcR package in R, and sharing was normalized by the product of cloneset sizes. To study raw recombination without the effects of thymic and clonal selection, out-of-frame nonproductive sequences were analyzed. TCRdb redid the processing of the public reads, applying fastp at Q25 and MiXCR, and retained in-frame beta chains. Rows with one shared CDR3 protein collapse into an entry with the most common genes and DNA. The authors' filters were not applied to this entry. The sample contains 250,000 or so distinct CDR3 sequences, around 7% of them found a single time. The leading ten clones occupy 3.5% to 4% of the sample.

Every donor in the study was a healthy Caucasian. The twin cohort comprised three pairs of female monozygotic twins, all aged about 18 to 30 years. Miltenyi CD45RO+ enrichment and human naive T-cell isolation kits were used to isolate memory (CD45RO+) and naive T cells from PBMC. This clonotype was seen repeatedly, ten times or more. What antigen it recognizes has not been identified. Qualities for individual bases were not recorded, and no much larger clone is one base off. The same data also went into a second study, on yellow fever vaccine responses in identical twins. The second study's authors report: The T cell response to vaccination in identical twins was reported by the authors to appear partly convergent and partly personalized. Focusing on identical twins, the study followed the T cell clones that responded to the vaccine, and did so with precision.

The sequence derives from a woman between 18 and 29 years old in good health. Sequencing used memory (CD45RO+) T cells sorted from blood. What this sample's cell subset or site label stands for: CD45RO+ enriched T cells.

The DNA is as follows: TGCGCCAGCAGCTTAAGCTCCAATGAGCAGTTCTTC. Translated, it gives CASSLSSNEQFF. The chain is made from TRBV5-1 and TRBJ2-1; no D gene can be assigned with confidence. The germline ends are 6 bases apart after V is trimmed by 2 bases and J by 6 bases. CDR3 length: 12 amino acids, cysteine to phenylalanine. Here the CDR3 DNA is all that survives: 36 bases in frame from base 1. Taken from the germline V gene, the CDR1 and CDR2 loops are SGHRS and YFSETQ.